Following are 30 T cell receptor beta chains from one sample sequenced in a study of shared clonotypes between healthy human individuals (dated by TCRdb to about 2020). Preparation of the library involved the immunoSEQ multiplex PCR assay. TCRdb limited this immuneACCESS table to in-frame rearrangements with V and J called. A share of clones is missing; checked studies link under half to unresolved V genes, and the rest is unexplained. Across this sample there are 2 million to 2.5 million clones, with about 92% seen only once. Together, the top ten hold around 0.4% of the sample. Specimen: naive CD4+ T cells from PBMCs. Explained via the paper, the cell subset or site label denotes: CD45RA+ positively selected. The receptors were sampled from a man aged 18-30 years in good health. Some clones in this sample may be carry-over from other donors' samples.

This chain joins TRBV15 and TRBJ2-5, with D unresolved. The end of the DNA is better explained by TRBJ2-7, so the J call may be wrong. CDR3 length: 16 amino acids. Germline V gene data show CDR1 as LNHNV and CDR2 as YYDKDF (reference sequence). CDR3 nucleotide sequence: TGTGCCACCAGCAGAGATCGGAACTCTTATTCCTACGAGCAGTACTTC. Translation: CATSRDRNSYSYEQYF.

The J gene is TRBJ1-2, the V gene TRBV7-8, with D possibly TRBD1 on 5 matching bases. V lost 0 bases and J 7 bases, leaving 6 bases between the germline ends. Germline V gene sequence: CDR1 SGHVS, CDR2 FQNEAQ. CDR3 length: 12 residues. CDR3 sequence reads: CASSLADTGYTF. The CDR3 nucleotides read TGTGCCAGCAGCTTAGCGGACACTGGCTACACCTTC. The complete variable domain, with remaining parts taken from reference TRBV7-8 and TRBJ1-2, reads GAGVSQSPRYKVAKRGQDVALRCDPISGHVSLFWYQQALGQGPEFLTYFQNEAQLDKSGLPSDRFFAERPEGSVSTLKIQRTQQEDSAVYLCASSLADTGYTFGSGTRLTVV.

The rearrangement links TRBV27 to TRBJ2-5, with D possibly being TRBD1 (5 bases). Germline assignment: CDR1 MNHEY and CDR2 SMNVEV (reference sequence). V lost 0 bases and J lost 7, with 30 bases in between. The CDR3 is 20 amino acids. CDR3 sequence reads: CASSLSRQPSVDPTEGTQYF. Here the CDR3 DNA reads TGTGCCAGCAGTTTATCGCGACAGCCGTCCGTAGACCCAACGGAAGGGACCCAGTACTTC.

The chain uses TRBV13 and TRBJ2-2; D call uncertain. Germline CDR1 PRHDT, CDR2 FYEKMQ (reference sequence). There are 15 residues in the CDR3. Deletions cut 6 bases from V and 6 bases from J, with 17 bases between. The CDR3 sequence is CASSRKAESPGELFF. The CDR3 nucleotides read TGTGCCAGCAGTCGTAAGGCAGAATCCCCCGGGGAGCTGTTTTTT.

The chain uses TRBV2 and TRBJ1-1; 8 nucleotides align to TRBD1. Unmatched junction bases numbered 6, after V lost 6 bases and J lost 3 bases. CDR1 SNHLY and CDR2 FYNNEI come from the germline V gene. This CDR3 region has 14 residues. The DNA of the CDR3 is TGTGCCAGCAGAGCGGACAGGGTAGACACTGAAGCTTTCTTT. This translates into CASRADRVDTEAFF.

This clone appeared once. The chain couples TRBV7-3 to TRBJ2-2; D remains unclear. Germline V gene data show CDR1 as SGHTA and CDR2 as FQGTGA. V was clipped by 5 bases and J by 0 bases, with 7 bases between them. The CDR3 is 14 residues long. The CDR3 region is CASSTSPNTGELFF. The CDR3 DNA reads TGTGCCAGCAGCACCTCACCGAACACCGGGGAGCTGTTTTTT.

In regard to this clone: This same CDR3 is encoded by further DNA sequences in the sample. The rearrangement links TRBV11-2 to TRBJ2-3; 8 bases are a match to TRBD2. The germline gives CDR1 SGHAT, CDR2 FQNNGV. The CDR3 spans 15 residues. V lost 1 base and J lost 4; bases outside the gene matches: 4. The CDR3 sequence is CASSLAGGPPDTQYF. The CDR3 DNA sequence: TGTGCCAGCAGCTTAGCGGGAGGGCCGCCAGATACGCAGTATTTT.

V and J are TRBV7-8 and TRBJ2-7; D is unresolved. Trimming shortened V by 2 bases and J by 3 bases, and 14 bases separated the two germline ends. This CDR3 is built from 15 residues. Germline V gives CDR1 SGHVS, CDR2 FQNEAQ. CDR3 nucleotide sequence: TGTGCCAGCAGCTTAAAAGGTGCGCAGATCTACGAGCAGTACTTC. This gives the protein CASSLKGAQIYEQYF.

The V and J genes are TRBV6-4 and TRBJ1-5, with no clear D. Trimming took off 6 bases at V and 6 bases at J, with 12 bases between the two ends. CDR1 and CDR2 from the germline V gene are MRHNA and SNTAGT. This CDR3 is 13 amino acids long. The CDR3 loop is CASSKEWGQPQHF. CDR3 bases: TGTGCCAGCAGCAAAGAATGGGGTCAGCCCCAGCATTTT.

The CDR3 nucleotides read TGTGCCTGGAAAGCGGGAGTCCACTCCTACGAGCAGTACTTC. Translating gives CAWKAGVHSYEQYF. The chain recombines TRBV30 with TRBJ2-7; 8 bases agree with TRBD2. The V segment lost 4 bases and the J segment 0 bases; nucleotides outside the gene matches: 5. The CDR3 contains 14 residues. Germline V CDR1 and CDR2: GTSNPN, SVGIG (reference sequence).

The rearrangement links TRBV6-4 to TRBJ2-5; 10 bases are a match to TRBD1. After removal of 6 bases from V and 5 bases from J, the junction contained 12 bases not matched to a gene. Germline CDR1 MRHNA, CDR2 SNTAGT. This CDR3 is built from 16 residues. The CDR3 DNA reads TGTGCCAGCAGCCCTCGGACAGGGGGGGGAGCGGAGACCCAGTACTTC. Protein: CASSPRTGGGAETQYF.

The V call is TRBV18, the J call TRBJ2-5; 9 bases are shared with TRBD1. The J segment lost 4 bases and the V segment lost 5 bases, leaving 2 bases of the junction unmatched. Germline CDR1 KGHSH, CDR2 LQKENI. This CDR3 comprises 13 residues. The CDR3 DNA is TGTGCCAGCTCAAAGGACAGGGGAGAGACCCAGTACTTC. Translating it yields CASSKDRGETQYF. The full variable domain, in which reference TRBV18 and TRBJ2-5 provide the parts outside the CDR3, is NAGVMQNPRHLVRRRGQEARLRCSPMKGHSHVYWYRQLPEEGLKFMVYLQKENIIDESGMPKERFSAEFPKEGPSILRIQQVVRGDSAAYFCASSKDRGETQYFGPGTRLLVL.

About this clone: The sample contains more than one DNA sequence encoding this CDR3. This chain joins TRBV28 and TRBJ2-7; 7 bases map to TRBD1. The CDR3 covers 15 residues. Germline V lookup: CDR1 MDHEN, CDR2 SYDVKM. J gave up 2 bases and V 4 bases, and 8 bases lay outside the gene matches. CDR3: CASSSRTGGTYEQYF. For the CDR3, the DNA is TGTGCCAGCAGTTCCCGGACAGGAGGCACCTACGAGCAGTACTTC. The whole variable domain, remainder taken from reference TRBV28 and TRBJ2-7, is DVKVTQSSRYLVKRTGEKVFLECVQDMDHENMFWYRQDPGLGLRLIYFSYDVKMKEKGDIPEGYSVSREKKERFSLILESASTNQTSMYLCASSSRTGGTYEQYFGPGTRLTVT.

This clone has more than one count but fewer than ten. V and J are TRBV6-5 and TRBJ1-5; D gene unclear. Trimming shortened V by 11 bases and J by 3 bases, and 14 bases separated the two germline ends. The CDR3 runs 13 residues. The germline CDR1 and CDR2 sequences are MNHEY and SVGAGI. In DNA form, the CDR3 reads TGTGCCGCGATCTCGGGTTACAATCAGCCCCAGCATTTT. This sequence encodes CAAISGYNQPQHF.

V is TRBV28 and J is TRBJ1-6; no clear D gene. Trimming took off 4 bases at V and 9 bases at J, with 7 bases between the two ends. This CDR3 has 12 amino acids. The germline V gene encodes CDR1 MDHEN and CDR2 SYDVKM. CDR3 in DNA: TGTGCCAGCAGTTACCTTCTTTCACCCCTCCACTTT. This translates into CASSYLLSPLHF.

The rearrangement uses TRBV18 and TRBJ1-2; D is undetermined. Germline CDR1 and CDR2: KGHSH and LQKENI. V lost 2 bases to trimming and J lost 3 bases, with 10 bases between them. The CDR3 is 14 amino acids. CDR3 nucleotide sequence: TGTGCCAGCTCACCAATCGGGTCTGACTATGGCTACACCTTC. Its translation is CASSPIGSDYGYTF.

V is TRBV5-1 and J is TRBJ2-5; 7 bases are shared with TRBD1. From germline, CDR1 is SGHRS and CDR2 YFSETQ. Unmatched junction bases numbered 4, after V lost 3 bases and J lost 2 bases. The CDR3 consists of 14 residues. CDR3 DNA: TGCGCCAGCAGCTCCCAGGGACAGCAAGAGACCCAGTACTTC. Amino acids: CASSSQGQQETQYF.

This chain joins TRBV27 and TRBJ1-1; D gene uncertain. The germline V gene has CDR1 MNHEY and CDR2 SMNVEV (reference sequence). Trimming pared 6 bases from V and 0 bases from J, leaving 8 bases between. The length of the CDR3 is 13 residues. CDR3 bases: TGTGCCAGCAGGGGCGGGATGAACACTGAAGCTTTCTTT. This codes for CASRGGMNTEAFF.

The chain links TRBV9 to TRBJ2-3; 8 bases agree with TRBD2. J gave up 6 bases and V 0 bases, and 3 bases lay outside the gene matches. Germline CDR1 is SGDLS and CDR2 is YYNGEE. This CDR3 spans 14 amino acids. CDR3 DNA: TGTGCCAGCAGCGTAGGGACTAGCAGGGATACGCAGTATTTT. Translating it yields CASSVGTSRDTQYF.

V and J are TRBV2 and TRBJ2-3; D possibly corresponds to TRBD2 (6 bases). The CDR3 extends over 15 amino acids. Trimming cost V 8 bases and J 4 bases, with 19 bases left between them. Per germline, CDR1 SNHLY and CDR2 FYNNEI. CDR3 loop: CASPDAGSRPDTQYF. CDR3 bases: TGTGCCAGCCCAGACGCCGGGAGCCGACCAGATACGCAGTATTTT. Looking up the rest from reference TRBV2 and TRBJ2-3 gives the full variable domain: EPEVTQTPSHQVTQMGQEVILRCVPISNHLYFYWYRQILGQKVEFLVSFYNNEISEKSEIFDDQFSVERPDGSNFTLKIRSTKLEDSAMYFCASPDAGSRPDTQYFGPGTRLTVL.

V and J are TRBV6-1 and TRBJ1-5; 7 positions agree with TRBD1. This CDR3 comprises 15 residues. Losses at the gene ends were 6 bases for V and 5 bases for J; bases not matched to a gene: 10. Per the germline V gene, CDR1 is MNHNS and CDR2 is SASEGT. The CDR3 bases are TGTGCCAGCAGCCTAAGAGGGACAGTAGATCAGCCCCAGCATTTT. This sequence encodes CASSLRGTVDQPQHF.

This sequence joins TRBV7-2 and TRBJ1-1; 8 bases match TRBD1. After removal of 5 bases from V and 7 bases from J, the junction contained 12 bases not matched to a gene. Germline V gene sequence: CDR1 SGHTA, CDR2 FQGNSA. There are 15 residues in the CDR3. Here the CDR3 reads CASSANSGTGLEAFF. The CDR3 DNA reads TGTGCCAGCAGCGCCAATAGTGGGACAGGACTTGAAGCTTTCTTT.

The genes are TRBV2 and TRBJ2-7, with 9 bases aligning to TRBD2. CDR1 and CDR2 (germline): SNHLY, FYNNEI. The CDR3 extends over 15 amino acids. J gave up 2 bases and V 3 bases, and 5 bases lay outside the gene matches. The CDR3, as DNA: TGTGCCAGCAGTGATTCGCTAGCGGGAACCTACGAGCAGTACTTC. This encodes CASSDSLAGTYEQYF.

This clone has just one count. This chain joins TRBV29-1 and TRBJ2-3; 8 positions agree with TRBD2. CDR1 and CDR2 from the germline V gene are SQVTM and ANQGSEA. The length of the CDR3 is 14 residues. The V gene end was trimmed by 6 bases and the J gene end by 4 bases; junction bases not matched to a gene: 9. The CDR3 sequence: CSVFGAGAADTQYF. In DNA, the CDR3 is TGCAGCGTATTCGGAGCGGGAGCGGCAGATACGCAGTATTTT.

This chain links TRBV28 with TRBJ1-1, with TRBD1 as a possible D gene (6 bases). Trimming shortened V by 8 bases and J by 0 bases, and 13 bases separated the two germline ends. The CDR3 has 14 amino acids. Germline V gene lookup returns CDR1 MDHEN and CDR2 SYDVKM. Written as DNA, the CDR3 is TGTGCCAGCGGACAGTTTATTATGAACACTGAAGCTTTCTTT. It specifies CASGQFIMNTEAFF.

This sequence joins TRBV10-1 and TRBJ2-4; perhaps TRBD1 as D (6 bases). The CDR3 spans 14 residues. V lost 3 bases and J 4 bases, leaving 10 bases between the germline ends. Germline lookup yields CDR1 WNHNN and CDR2 SYGVQD (reference sequence). This CDR3 reads CASSDRTDKNIQYF. The DNA for the CDR3 is TGCGCCAGCAGTGATCGGACAGATAAAAACATTCAGTACTTC.

This clone occurred once. V usage is TRBV10-3 and J usage is TRBJ2-1; 8 positions agree with TRBD1. This CDR3 comprises 13 residues. Germline V lookup: CDR1 ENHRY, CDR2 SYGVKD. V lost 11 bases and J lost 1; bases outside the gene matches: 4. As DNA, the CDR3 is TGTGCCGTACGGACAGGGTCCTACAATGAGCAGTTCTTC. It yields the protein CAVRTGSYNEQFF.

The V and J genes are TRBV5-6 and TRBJ1-2, with D uncertain. The germline V gene has CDR1 SGHDT and CDR2 YYEEEE. Trimming took 4 bases from V and 9 from J, leaving 13 bases between them. This CDR3 region has 12 residues. CDR3 sequence (DNA): TGTGCCAGCAGCCTACGCGAACATAGCTACACCTTC. This sequence encodes CASSLREHSYTF.

This clone appeared once. The rearrangement joins TRBV27 to TRBJ2-2, with TRBD1 as a possible D gene (5 bases). V was pared by 1 base and J by 0 bases, with 9 bases between. There are 16 residues in the CDR3. Germline assignment: CDR1 MNHEY and CDR2 SMNVEV (reference sequence). CDR3 region: CASSLLTASNTGELFF. Written as DNA, the CDR3 is TGTGCCAGCAGTTTATTGACAGCCTCGAACACCGGGGAGCTGTTTTTT.

This clone was counted a few times. The chain couples TRBV10-3 to TRBJ2-1, with a weak D call TRBD2 (5 bases). The CDR3 contains 15 residues. V lost 2 bases to trimming and J lost 5 bases, with 13 bases between them. Germline values: CDR1 ENHRY, CDR2 SYGVKD. CDR3 nucleotide sequence: TGTGCCATCAGTGAGGCGAGGGCTTCGCACAATGAGCAGTTCTTC. It is translated as CAISEARASHNEQFF.